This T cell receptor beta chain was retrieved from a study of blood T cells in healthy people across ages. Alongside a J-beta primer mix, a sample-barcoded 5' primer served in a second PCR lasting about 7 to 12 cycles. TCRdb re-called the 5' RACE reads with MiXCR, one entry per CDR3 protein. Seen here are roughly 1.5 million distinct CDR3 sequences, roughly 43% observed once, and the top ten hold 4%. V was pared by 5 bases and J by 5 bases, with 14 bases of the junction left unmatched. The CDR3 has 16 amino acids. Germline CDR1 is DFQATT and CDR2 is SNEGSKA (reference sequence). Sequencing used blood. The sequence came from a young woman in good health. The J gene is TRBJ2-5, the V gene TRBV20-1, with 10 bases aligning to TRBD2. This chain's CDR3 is CSARTNSGGAWETQYF. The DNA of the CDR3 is TGCAGTGCTCGGACGAACAGCGGGGGGGCCTGGGAGACCCAGTACTTC.